The subject of this entry is one TCR beta chain. This clone occurred a few times. Its antigen is currently not known. It has no much larger one-base neighbor in the sample; base qualities were not kept. The entire amount of isolated RNA was reverse transcribed using the High Capacity cDNA Reverse Transcription Kit, so the sequenced TCRB transcripts were expressed ones. Naive, central memory and regulatory T cell samples underwent deep immunoSEQ sequencing, averaging approximately 3.5 million total reads per sample. After sorted cells were lysed in RLT buffer, RNA was extracted with DNase-treated RNeasy Micro or Mini kits, with the choice depending on cell number. Each cell subset was processed separately to prevent cross-contamination, with patient and healthy donor samples processed together. TCRB sequences were amplified from cDNA with the immunoSEQ multiplex PCR, producing 87-bp fragments spanning the CDR3 region. Sequencing of the amplicons was done on the Illumina HiSeq platform. The authors processed their data as follows. PCR bias was corrected computationally using synthetic template baselines, and reads within Hamming distance 2 were collapsed, with unmergeable singletons discarded. Reads were aligned against IMGT to assign V, D and J genes, CDR3 length and insertions or deletions at six rearrangement sites. Clonotype counts were normalized to sorted cell number within each subset before computing true diversity and Gini coefficients with the tcR R package. The overlap coefficient, calculated on TCRB nucleotide sequences, was used to quantify repertoire sharing. TCRdb obtained this table from immuneACCESS and retained in-frame rearrangements with V and J assigned. These tables miss some clones; where compared with another copy, unresolved V genes account for less than half of the shortfall, and the remainder is unexplained. That table is the source of V, J and clone size, and D and trimming were worked out from the DNA. Counted in this sample were 60,000 to 75,000 clones; 59% of them appeared once. Over 2% of the sample goes to the ten largest clones.

The sample originates from a study of beta chain features in type 1 diabetes listed by TCRdb under 2018. General notes on the study: Mean age, gender distribution, total cell number and subset yield did not differ between patients and healthy donors. The study compared the TCRB repertoires of sorted circulating CD4+ T cell subsets in recently diagnosed type 1 diabetes patients with those in matched healthy donors. Regulatory and stem cell-like memory subsets were isolated from only 8 patients and roughly 8 healthy donors, whereas naive and central memory subsets came from all 30 or so donors. A total of 90 million to 120 million sorted cells were examined across all samples, and a strong correlation was observed between cell number per subset and RNA yield. The paper as a whole reports these results and caveats: Only small numbers of individuals were included in the HLA sub-analyses, which left unresolved whether HLA type had any influence on TCRB rearrangement. Sequencing cDNA rather than genomic DNA could over-represent highly expressing activated cells, although activation and CD3 levels did not differ between groups. At VDJ recombination sites, patients with type 1 diabetes made fewer insertions and deleted more nucleotides, a pattern implying thymic rearrangement abnormalities. In all four CD4+ subsets, TCRB CDR3 length was moderately but significantly shorter in type 1 diabetes patients. Naive, central memory and regulatory TCRB repertoires appeared to be more alike among patients than among healthy donors. PCR might favor shorter templates, but patient and control samples were amplified and corrected together, so any skew would affect both groups equally.

Each donor gave one peripheral blood draw, about 110 mL on average, collected into heparinised tubes. A BD FACSAria II was used to sort naive, central memory, regulatory and stem cell-like memory CD4+ T cells with a panel that included CD45RO, CCR7, CD25, CD127, CD95 and CD27. Every sorted population had a purity above 98%. Right away, PBMCs were isolated by Lymphoprep density gradient centrifugation and were stained directly, with no culture step. So that batch effects would be minimized, each experiment stained and sorted samples in pairs, pairing one healthy donor with one patient. CDR1 and CDR2 are read off the germline V gene as SQVTM and ANQGSEA. V ends up 6 bases short and J 4 bases short, with an unmatched junction base count of 7. The CDR3 spans 14 residues, from the cysteine through the phenylalanine. The kept DNA is CDR3 alone, 42 bases in frame from the first base.

The receptor chain draws on TRBV29-1 and TRBJ2-5, with 11 bases aligning to TRBD1. Sequenced material: Tregs from blood. The cell subset or site label, read with the paper, signifies: regulatory CD4+ T cells. The source of this sequence is a woman aged 18-29 years in good health. CDR3 protein: CSVAGTGGRETQYF. The sequence in DNA is TGCAGCGTCGCTGGGACAGGGGGTCGAGAGACCCAGTACTTC.